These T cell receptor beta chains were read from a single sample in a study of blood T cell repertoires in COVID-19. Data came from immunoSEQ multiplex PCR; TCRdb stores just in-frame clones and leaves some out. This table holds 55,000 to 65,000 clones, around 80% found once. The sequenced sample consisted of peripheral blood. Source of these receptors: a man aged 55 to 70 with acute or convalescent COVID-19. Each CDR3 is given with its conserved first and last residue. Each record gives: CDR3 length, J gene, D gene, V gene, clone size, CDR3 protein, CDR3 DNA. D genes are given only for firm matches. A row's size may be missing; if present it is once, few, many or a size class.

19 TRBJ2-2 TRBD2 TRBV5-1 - CASSRRGDRTSGKTGELFF TGCGCCAGCAGTAGACGGGGTGATAGGACTAGCGGGAAGACCGGGGAGCTGTTTTTT
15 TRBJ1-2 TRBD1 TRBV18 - CASSPGQGAVYGYTF TGTGCCAGCTCACCGGGACAGGGGGCCGTCTATGGCTACACCTTC
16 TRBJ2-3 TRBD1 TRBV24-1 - CATSDSGTGNTDTQYF TGTGCCACCAGTGATTCAGGGACAGGGAACACAGATACGCAGTATTTT
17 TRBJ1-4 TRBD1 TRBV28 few CASSFRRMTGDNEKLFF TGTGCCAGCAGTTTTCGAAGGATGACAGGGGATAATGAAAAACTGTTTTTT
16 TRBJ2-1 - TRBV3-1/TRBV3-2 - CASSQEGLSIYNEQFF TGTGCCAGCAGCCAAGAGGGCCTTTCTATTTACAATGAGCAGTTCTTC
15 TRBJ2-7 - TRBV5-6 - CASSQIGGAAYEQYF TGTGCCAGCAGCCAGATCGGGGGAGCAGCGTACGAGCAGTACTTC
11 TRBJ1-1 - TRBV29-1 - CSVSRATEAFF TGCAGCGTGAGCCGTGCGACTGAAGCTTTCTTT
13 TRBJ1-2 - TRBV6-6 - CACYSKAEYGYTF TGTGCCTGTTACTCTAAAGCGGAATATGGCTACACCTTC
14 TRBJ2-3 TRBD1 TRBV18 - CASSPDRGTDTQYF TGTGCCAGCTCACCGGACAGGGGGACCGATACGCAGTATTTT
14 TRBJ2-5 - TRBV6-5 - CASSYETRQETQYF TGTGCCAGCAGTTACGAGACAAGACAAGAGACCCAGTACTTC
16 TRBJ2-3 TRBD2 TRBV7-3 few CASSLQTSEITDTQYF TGTGCCAGCAGCTTACAGACTAGCGAGATCACAGATACGCAGTATTTT
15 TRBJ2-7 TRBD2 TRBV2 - CASSEPTSGSYEQYF TGTGCCAGCAGTGAGCCGACTAGCGGATCCTACGAGCAGTACTTC
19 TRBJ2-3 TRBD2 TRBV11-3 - CASSLDQRSSGRIADTQYF TGTGCCAGCAGCTTAGATCAGAGGTCTAGCGGGAGGATAGCAGATACGCAGTATTTT
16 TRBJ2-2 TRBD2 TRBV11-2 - CASSFGGLDLVGELFF TGTGCCAGCAGCTTTGGGGGACTAGACCTCGTCGGGGAGCTGTTTTTT
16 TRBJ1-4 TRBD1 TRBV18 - CASSAGQIATNEKLFF TGTGCCAGCTCAGCGGGACAGATTGCAACTAATGAAAAACTGTTTTTT
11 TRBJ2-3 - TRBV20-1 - CSARTGNTQYF TGCAGTGCCAGAACAGGGAATACGCAGTATTTT
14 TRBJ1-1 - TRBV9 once CASSVGNRNTEAFF TGTGCCAGCAGCGTAGGAAACAGGAACACTGAAGCTTTCTTT
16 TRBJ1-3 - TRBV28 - CASSLTRALSGNTIYF TGTGCCAGCAGTTTAACTAGGGCCCTCTCTGGAAACACCATATATTTT
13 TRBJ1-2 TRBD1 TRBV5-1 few CASSPWQGDGYTF TGCGCCAGCAGCCCCTGGCAGGGGGATGGCTACACCTTC
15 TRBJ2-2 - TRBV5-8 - CASSLRLGRTGELFF TGTGCCAGCAGCTTACGACTAGGGAGGACCGGGGAGCTGTTTTTT
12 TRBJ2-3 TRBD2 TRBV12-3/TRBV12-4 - CASSPGGDTQYF TGTGCCAGCAGTCCGGGGGGGGATACGCAGTATTTT
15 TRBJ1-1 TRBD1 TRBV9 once CASSVEGAGNTEAFF TGTGCCAGCAGCGTAGAGGGGGCTGGGAACACTGAAGCTTTCTTT
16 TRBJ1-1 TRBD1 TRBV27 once CASSPTGARGNTEAFF TGTGCCAGCAGCCCTACAGGGGCCCGAGGCAACACTGAAGCTTTCTTT
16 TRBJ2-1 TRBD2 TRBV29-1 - CSVEGKSSGAYNEQFF TGCAGCGTTGAAGGGAAGAGTAGCGGGGCCTACAATGAGCAGTTCTTC
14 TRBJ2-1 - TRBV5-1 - CASTLTPRNHEQFF TGCGCCAGCACCCTTACGCCCAGGAACCATGAGCAGTTCTTC
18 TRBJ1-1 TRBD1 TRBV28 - CASSLNAFRTGVNTEAFF TGTGCCAGCAGTTTAAACGCATTCCGGACAGGGGTGAACACTGAAGCTTTCTTT